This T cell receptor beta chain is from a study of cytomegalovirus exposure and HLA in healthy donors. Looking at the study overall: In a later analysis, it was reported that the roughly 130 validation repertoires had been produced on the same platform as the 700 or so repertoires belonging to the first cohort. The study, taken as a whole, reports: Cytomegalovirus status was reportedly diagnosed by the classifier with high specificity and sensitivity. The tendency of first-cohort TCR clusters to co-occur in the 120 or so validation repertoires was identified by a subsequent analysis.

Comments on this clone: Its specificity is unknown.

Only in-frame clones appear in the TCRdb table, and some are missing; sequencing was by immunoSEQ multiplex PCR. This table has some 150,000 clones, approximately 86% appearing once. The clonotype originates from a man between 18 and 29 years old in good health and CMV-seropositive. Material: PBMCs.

Written as DNA, the CDR3 is TGTGCCAGCAGCAAGGACAGGGCGACTAGCACAGATACGCAGTATTTT. This sequence encodes CASSKDRATSTDTQYF. The genes are TRBV7-3 and TRBJ2-3, with 8 bases matching TRBD1. Germline V gene sequence: CDR1 SGHTA, CDR2 FQGTGA. V was pared by 5 bases and J by 0 bases, with 7 bases of the junction left unmatched. The CDR3 totals 16 residues.